This note documents a single T cell receptor beta chain sequence. The sample is drawn from a study of blood T cell dynamics during melanoma immunotherapy. Across the whole study: Patients with metastatic melanoma got pembrolizumab or nivolumab-ipilimumab as first-line care.

Each bulk PBMC sample had roughly 0.35 ug DNA loaded. Produced via immunoSEQ multiplex PCR; TCRdb's table is partial and in-frame only. The sample lists tens of thousands of clones, about 83% occurring once. Time point specified: pre-treatment baseline. Blood was drawn before treatment and at week 3 after checkpoint blockade. Response was assessed by RECIST 1.1 at 12 weeks, except two rapid progressors. This clonotype was sampled from a human donor with melanoma. The source was blood, collected from a patient treated with checkpoint blockade.

The CDR3 DNA reads TGTGCCAGCAGCCTTGGGACGCAAAACTCTGGGGCCAACGTCCTGACTTTC. It codes for CASSLGTQNSGANVLTF. J is TRBJ2-6 and V is TRBV4-2; D tentatively reads TRBD1 or TRBD2 (5 bases each). The CDR3 spans 17 residues. V was cut by 4 bases and J by 0 bases, with 13 bases left in between. Per the germline V gene, CDR1 is LGHNA and CDR2 is YNFKEQ.